Listed below are T cell receptor beta chains from one sample, sequenced in a study of early T cells in non-severe SARS-CoV-2 infection. From the 5' RACE reads, TCRdb called clonotypes with MiXCR, one entry per CDR3 protein. The top ten hold approximately 5% of the sample, which has tens of thousands of distinct CDR3 sequences, 3.5% to 5.5% seen once. Sequencing used whole blood, obtained at baseline. These receptors were obtained from an adult who was a healthcare worker with PCR-confirmed SARS-CoV-2 infection or an uninfected control (not recorded which). Each CDR3 is given with its conserved first and last residue. A D gene is named only where the DNA matches it firmly. Each size is once, few, many, or a class for an expanded clone.

>many|TRBV7-6|.|TRBJ2-1
CASSSLKGKIYNEQFF
TGTGCCAGCAGCAGCTTGAAGGGAAAGATTTACAATGAGCAGTTCTTC
>many|TRBV7-9|TRBD2|TRBJ2-1
CASSLTGTSNEQFF
TGTGCCAGCAGCCTAACCGGGACTAGCAATGAGCAGTTCTTC
>many|TRBV29-1|TRBD1|TRBJ1-2
CSVAQGTGDYGYTF
TGCAGCGTTGCCCAAGGGACAGGGGACTATGGCTACACCTTC
>many|TRBV5-4|.|TRBJ1-2
CASSSGGGNYGYTF
TGTGCCAGCAGCTCCGGAGGGGGGAACTATGGCTACACCTTC
>medium-sized|TRBV7-2|TRBD1|TRBJ1-1
CASSSRQGRGTEAFF
TGTGCCAGCAGCTCAAGACAGGGTAGGGGCACTGAAGCTTTCTTT
>few|TRBV3-1|TRBD1|TRBJ1-2
CASSWTGGEYGYTF
TGTGCCAGCAGCTGGACAGGGGGCGAGTATGGCTACACCTTC
>many|TRBV5-1|.|TRBJ2-7
CASSLMTAGYEQYF
TGCGCCAGCAGCTTGATGACAGCGGGCTACGAGCAGTACTTC
>many|TRBV7-2|TRBD2|TRBJ2-1
CASSLGGSGGLGNEQFF
TGTGCCAGCAGCTTAGGTGGTAGCGGGGGCTTGGGCAATGAGCAGTTCTTC
>many|TRBV11-2|.|TRBJ2-1
CASSSGLTEYNEQFF
TGTGCCAGCAGCTCTGGACTTACTGAATACAATGAGCAGTTCTTC
>few|TRBV12-3/TRBV12-4|.|TRBJ2-7
CASSLGRARREQYF
TGTGCCAGCAGTTTAGGTAGGGCAAGAAGGGAGCAGTACTTC
>many|TRBV6-1|.|TRBJ1-4
CASSELGTGEKLFF
TGTGCCAGCAGTGAACTAGGGACCGGTGAAAAACTGTTTTTT
>many|TRBV12-3/TRBV12-4|.|TRBJ1-5
CASSLSVSRAPQPQHF
TGTGCCAGCAGTTTATCGGTCTCGCGGGCCCCTCAGCCCCAGCATTTT
>few|TRBV9|.|TRBJ2-3
CASSVLTTDTQYF
TGTGCCAGCAGCGTTCTGACCACAGATACGCAGTATTTT